Each of the 18 T cell receptor beta chains below was sequenced from the same sample in a study of a mutant IDH1 vaccine in newly diagnosed glioma. Specified time point: week 11, during vaccination. In the vaccine, a single dose held 300 ug of the mutant IDH1 20-mer peptide, along with topical imiquimod. For these TCRs, the target antigens are not known. Method: immunoSEQ multiplex PCR; TCRdb's copy keeps in-frame clones and lacks some. Among tens of thousands of clones listed, approximately 80% were seen once. The material was PBMCs, obtained from a glioma patient whose treatment included an IDH1 peptide vaccine. Source of these receptors: a man in his fifties with glioma.

V usage is TRBV9 and J usage is TRBJ1-4; 10 bases are a match to TRBD1. The CDR3 spans 15 residues. V lost 4 bases and J lost 8; bases outside the gene matches: 8. Germline V gives CDR1 SGDLS, CDR2 YYNGEE. CDR3 DNA: TGTGCCAGCAGCCCCGAGGGGACAGGGGACGAAAAACTGTTTTTT. This gives the protein CASSPEGTGDEKLFF.

The chain carries TRBV5-4 and TRBJ1-1; D is undetermined. Germline CDR1 and CDR2: SGHNT and YYREEE (reference sequence). This CDR3 region has 11 residues. The germline V and J ends were trimmed by 0 bases and 6 bases, with 3 bases remaining between them. CDR3 amino acids: CASSLEAEAFF. The CDR3 nucleotides are TGTGCCAGCAGCTTGGAAGCTGAAGCTTTCTTT.

This clone was counted once. The CDR3 coding sequence is TGTGCCAGTCACGGGGGGCGCGGAGGCTACACCTTC. The encoded protein is CASHGGRGGYTF. The rearrangement uses TRBV2 and TRBJ1-2; D is perhaps TRBD1 (6 bases). The CDR3 length is 12 residues. With 9 bases removed from V and 8 bases from J, the gap between germline ends came to 16 bases. Germline CDR1 SNHLY, CDR2 FYNNEI.

This clone appeared a single time. This chain uses TRBV9 with TRBJ2-7; no firm D call. Trimming removed 0 bases at V and 1 base at J, with 8 bases between. CDR3 size: 14 residues. In germline, CDR1 is SGDLS, CDR2 YYNGEE. DNA of the CDR3: TGTGCCAGCAGCGTAGGTCCACAGTCCTACGAGCAGTACTTC. This sequence encodes CASSVGPQSYEQYF.

The rearrangement uses TRBV2 and TRBJ2-7; a weak D match, TRBD1 (5 bases). Germline CDR1 SNHLY, CDR2 FYNNEI. Trimming removed 5 bases from V and 6 bases from J, with 11 bases in between. The length of the CDR3 is 12 residues. CDR3 in DNA: TGTGCCAGCAGTTACCAGGGTCCCGAGCAGTACTTC. Protein product: CASSYQGPEQYF.

The V gene is TRBV5-4, the J gene TRBJ2-3; 9 bases line up with TRBD1. V lost 4 bases and J lost 3; bases outside the gene matches: 6. The CDR3 is 15 amino acids. Germline-derived CDR1 and CDR2 are SGHNT and YYREEE (reference sequence). CDR3 in DNA: TGTGCCAGCAGCAGAACACAGGGGGCTACAGATACGCAGTATTTT. It is translated as CASSRTQGATDTQYF.

V and J are TRBV7-9 and TRBJ2-7; no definite D call. Germline CDR1 and CDR2: SEHNR and FQNEAQ (reference sequence). Between the trimmed V and J ends, which lost 10 bases and 1 base, there was a span of 11 bases. CDR3 length: 12 amino acids. CDR3 in amino acids: CATENPSYEQYF. The CDR3 coding sequence is TGTGCCACGGAAAACCCTTCCTACGAGCAGTACTTC.

The rearrangement links TRBV25-1 to TRBJ2-7, with 9 positions matching TRBD1. V shed 6 bases and J 1 base; nucleotides not matched to a gene: 1. The length of the CDR3 is 13 residues. Germline CDR1 reads MGHDK; CDR2 reads SYGVNS. CDR3 in DNA: TGTGCCAGCAGGGACAGGGGATCCTACGAGCAGTACTTC. Translating it yields CASRDRGSYEQYF.

The chain employs TRBV5-1 and TRBJ1-2; D remains ambiguous. CDR1 and CDR2 from the germline V gene are SGHRS and YFSETQ. Trimming shortened V by 0 bases and J by 4 bases, and 10 bases separated the two germline ends. This CDR3 contains 14 residues. CDR3 sequence reads: CASSLGEQGYGYTF. CDR3 nucleotide sequence: TGCGCCAGCAGCTTGGGGGAACAAGGCTATGGCTACACCTTC.

The V and J genes are TRBV25-1 and TRBJ2-3; either TRBD1 or TRBD2 may supply D (5 bases each). Trimming removed 6 bases at V and 0 bases at J, with 7 bases between. The germline V gene encodes CDR1 MGHDK and CDR2 SYGVNS. The length of the CDR3 is 13 residues. CDR3 coding DNA: TGTGCCAGCAGCCGGGACAGCACAGATACGCAGTATTTT. Residues: CASSRDSTDTQYF.

The rearrangement links TRBV9 to TRBJ2-7; 8 positions agree with TRBD1. This CDR3 is 15 amino acids long. CDR1 SGDLS and CDR2 YYNGEE come from the germline V gene. V dropped 0 bases and J dropped 3; count of bases not matched to a gene: 5. CDR3 loop: CASSVAGGQGYEQYF. In DNA form, the CDR3 reads TGTGCCAGCAGCGTAGCCGGCGGACAGGGCTACGAGCAGTACTTC.

Only one count was recorded for this clone. This rearrangement joins TRBV27 to TRBJ2-3; D is ambiguous. The CDR3 runs to 14 residues. Trimming cost V 4 bases and J 0 bases, with 8 bases left between them. The germline CDR1 and CDR2 sequences are MNHEY and SMNVEV (reference sequence). The CDR3 DNA sequence: TGTGCCAGCAGTTCCCTCCCTAGCACAGATACGCAGTATTTT. As protein: CASSSLPSTDTQYF.

The chain links TRBV20-1 to TRBJ2-3; 10 bases fit TRBD2. V lost 5 bases and J lost 12; bases outside the gene matches: 5. There are 11 residues in the CDR3. Per germline, CDR1 DFQATT and CDR2 SNEGSKA (reference sequence). The CDR3 nucleotides are TGCAGTGCTCCACTAGCGGGAATCCAGTATTTT. It translates to CSAPLAGIQYF.

This clone was detected only a few times. V is TRBV4-3 and J is TRBJ1-2; 8 nucleotides line up with TRBD1. In germline, CDR1 is LGHNA, CDR2 YSLEER. V trimming: 1 base; J trimming: 4 bases; junction bases outside the gene matches: 8. This CDR3 has 16 amino acids. DNA of the CDR3: TGCGCCAGCAGCCAAGTGGGGGCAGGGGGCCTCTATGGCTACACCTTC. Translation: CASSQVGAGGLYGYTF.

The J gene is TRBJ2-7, the V gene TRBV6-5; D perhaps matches TRBD1 (6 bases). In germline, CDR1 is MNHEY, CDR2 SVGAGI. This CDR3 is 14 amino acids long. Trimming removed 0 bases at V and 7 bases at J, with 13 bases between. CDR3 amino acids: CASSYSNRVKEQYF. CDR3 DNA sequence: TGTGCCAGCAGTTACTCGAACAGGGTGAAAGAGCAGTACTTC.

The V and J genes are TRBV10-3 and TRBJ1-2, with 8 bases that match TRBD1. CDR1 and CDR2 (germline): ENHRY, SYGVKD. The length of the CDR3 is 13 residues. J lost 3 bases, V lost 7 bases, and 4 bases had no gene match. Here the CDR3 DNA reads TGTGCCATCAAACCGGGACAGGACTATGGCTACACCTTC. Protein product: CAIKPGQDYGYTF.

This clone was detected a few times. The CDR3 DNA is TGTGCCAGCAGTTACATACAGGGGAATATCTACGAGCAGTACTTC. Its protein product is CASSYIQGNIYEQYF. The V call is TRBV6-5, the J call TRBJ2-7, with 7 bases that match TRBD1. The CDR3 is 15 residues long. The germline CDR1 and CDR2 sequences are MNHEY and SVGAGI. After removal of 2 bases from V and 3 bases from J, the junction contained 7 bases not matched to a gene.

This clone was counted once. The chain employs TRBV6-1 and TRBJ2-7, with D perhaps matching TRBD2 (6 bases). The germline V gene encodes CDR1 MNHNS and CDR2 SASEGT. CDR3 length: 16 residues. Deletions cut 1 base from V and 3 bases from J, with 16 bases between. CDR3 in amino acids: CASSEVRWEVYYEQYF. CDR3 nucleotide sequence: TGTGCCAGCAGTGAAGTGAGATGGGAGGTATACTACGAGCAGTACTTC.